These 13 T cell receptor beta chains were all obtained from the same sample, sequenced in a study of T cell responses to AZD1222 COVID-19 vaccine. TCRdb's copy holds only in-frame clones and misses some; the assay was immunoSEQ multiplex PCR. The sample records about 76,000 clones, roughly nine tenths being singletons. Sequenced here: peripheral blood, sampled on day 0 of AZD1222 vaccination. The receptors come from an adult in good health.

The genes are TRBV6-5 and TRBJ2-7, with D hard to call. CDR3 size: 12 residues. V gave up 6 bases and J gave up 2 bases, with 8 bases separating them. Germline assignment: CDR1 MNHEY and CDR2 SVGAGI. CDR3 in amino acids: CASSASPYEQYF. The CDR3 bases are TGTGCCAGCAGCGCTTCACCCTACGAGCAGTACTTC.

This chain connects TRBV6-1 to TRBJ1-2; D is ambiguous. V lost 0 bases to trimming and J lost 7 bases, with 9 bases between them. The CDR3 extends over 13 amino acids. Germline CDR1 reads MNHNS; CDR2 reads SASEGT. The CDR3 DNA reads as TGTGCCAGCAGTGAAGCGGCTGGTTTTGGCTACACCTTC. It codes for CASSEAAGFGYTF.

The chain couples TRBV6-5 to TRBJ2-2; unclear D gene. The length of the CDR3 is 12 residues. Trimming cost V 6 bases and J 2 bases, with 4 bases left between them. Germline CDR1 reads MNHEY; CDR2 reads SVGAGI. This CDR3 reads CASRVNTGELFF. The CDR3 bases are TGTGCCAGCAGGGTTAACACCGGGGAGCTGTTTTTT.

The chain is built from TRBV27 and TRBJ2-2, with TRBD1 matching over 8 bases. This CDR3 contains 19 residues. Losses at the gene ends were 0 bases for V and 1 base for J; bases not matched to a gene: 10. Germline V CDR1 and CDR2: MNHEY, SMNVEV (reference sequence). This chain's CDR3 is CASSLSYYLGTGNTGELFF. The CDR3 DNA sequence: TGTGCCAGCAGTTTATCTTATTATTTGGGGACAGGGAACACCGGGGAGCTGTTTTTT.

The chain links TRBV7-2 to TRBJ2-5; the D call may be TRBD1 or TRBD2 (5 bases each). The CDR3 loop spans 15 amino acids. The V and J ends lost 1 base and 5 bases respectively, with 14 bases between them. Per germline, CDR1 SGHTA and CDR2 FQGNSA. The CDR3 region is CASSLGDLWRETQYF. The CDR3 DNA reads TGTGCCAGCAGCTTAGGGGACCTCTGGAGGGAGACCCAGTACTTC.

The V gene is TRBV5-1, the J gene TRBJ2-7; the D is unclear. Germline-derived CDR1 and CDR2 are SGHRS and YFSETQ. The CDR3 loop spans 15 amino acids. V was clipped by 0 bases and J by 0 bases, with 10 bases between them. The DNA for the CDR3 is TGCGCCAGCAGCTTGGGTCCTAACCTCTCCTACGAGCAGTACTTC. Translating gives CASSLGPNLSYEQYF.

The rearrangement links TRBV12-3 or TRBV12-4 to TRBJ1-6, with 10 bases fitting TRBD1. The V segment lost 5 bases and the J segment 13 bases; nucleotides outside the gene matches: 5. The CDR3 has 13 residues. CDR3 nucleotides: TGTGCCAGCAGTGGTCGGACAGGGGGTCCCCTCCACTTT. It codes for CASSGRTGGPLHF.

Turning to this clone: Other DNA sequences within the sample encode an identical CDR3. The chain joins TRBV15 to TRBJ2-7, with TRBD1 as a possible D gene (5 bases). The V and J ends lost 2 bases and 4 bases respectively, with 6 bases between them. Germline assignment: CDR1 LNHNV and CDR2 YYDKDF (reference sequence). This CDR3 comprises 12 residues. CDR3 in DNA: TGTGCCACCAGCAGACAGGGTTACGAGCAGTACTTC. It specifies CATSRQGYEQYF.

The chain has TRBV7-2 and TRBJ2-5, with a weak D call TRBD1 (8 bases). The V end was cut by 5 bases, the J end by 5 bases, with 18 bases between. The CDR3 is 15 residues long. CDR1 is SGHTA and CDR2 is FQGNSA in the germline V gene. The CDR3 loop reads CASSPPTGEGETQYF. In nucleotides, the CDR3 is TGTGCCAGCAGCCCGCCGACAGGGGAGGGGGAGACCCAGTACTTC.

The V call is TRBV11-2, the J call TRBJ1-2; D gene ambiguous. The germline V and J ends were trimmed by 2 bases and 4 bases, with 14 bases remaining between them. Germline lookup yields CDR1 SGHAT and CDR2 FQNNGV. This CDR3 comprises 15 residues. The CDR3 here is CASSLRRADPYGYTF. The DNA for the CDR3 is TGTGCCAGCAGCTTAAGACGGGCCGACCCCTATGGCTACACCTTC. Variable domain in full (rest from reference TRBV11-2 and TRBJ1-2): EAGVAQSPRYKIIEKRQSVAFWCNPISGHATLYWYQQILGQGPKLLIQFQNNGVVDDSQLPKDRFSAERLKGVDSTLKIQPAKLEDSAVYLCASSLRRADPYGYTFGSGTRLTVV.

This clone occurred once. This chain uses TRBV4-1 with TRBJ2-2; tentative D call: TRBD2 (6 bases). Looked up from germline, CDR1 is MGHRA and CDR2 is YSYEKL. The CDR3 consists of 15 residues. V was clipped by 1 base and J by 3 bases, with 9 bases between them. CDR3 in DNA: TGCGCCAGCAGCCAAGGGCGGGGTGACACCGGGGAGCTGTTTTTT. Encoded protein: CASSQGRGDTGELFF.

The rearrangement joins TRBV29-1 to TRBJ1-2; the D gene is possibly TRBD1 (5 bases). The CDR3 sequence is 17 residues long. The ends were cut back, 0 bases at V and 4 bases at J, with 21 bases in the middle. Germline CDR1 SQVTM, CDR2 ANQGSEA. The CDR3 DNA is TGCAGCGTTGAAGATGCTACTACTTCAACCGGGGCCTATGGCTACACCTTC. Its translation: CSVEDATTSTGAYGYTF.

The chain has TRBV10-3 and TRBJ2-5, with D possibly called TRBD1 or TRBD2 (6 bases each). CDR3 length: 14 residues. Germline V CDR1 and CDR2: ENHRY, SYGVKD. Trimming took off 11 bases at V and 1 base at J, with 17 bases between the two ends. CDR3 in DNA: TGTGCCTCCTCTGTCGGGGGCAGCCAAGAGACCCAGTACTTC. It encodes CASSVGGSQETQYF.